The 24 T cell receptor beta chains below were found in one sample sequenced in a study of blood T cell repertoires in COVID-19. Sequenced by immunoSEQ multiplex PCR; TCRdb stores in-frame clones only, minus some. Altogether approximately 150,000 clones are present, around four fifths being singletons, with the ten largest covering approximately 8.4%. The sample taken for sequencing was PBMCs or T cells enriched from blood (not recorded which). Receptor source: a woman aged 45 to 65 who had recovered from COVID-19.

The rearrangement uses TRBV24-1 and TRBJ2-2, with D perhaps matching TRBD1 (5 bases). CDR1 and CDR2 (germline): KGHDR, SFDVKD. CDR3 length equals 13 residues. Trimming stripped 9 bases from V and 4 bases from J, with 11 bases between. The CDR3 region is CATCKGVTGELFF. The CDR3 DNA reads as TGTGCCACCTGTAAAGGGGTCACCGGGGAGCTGTTTTTT.

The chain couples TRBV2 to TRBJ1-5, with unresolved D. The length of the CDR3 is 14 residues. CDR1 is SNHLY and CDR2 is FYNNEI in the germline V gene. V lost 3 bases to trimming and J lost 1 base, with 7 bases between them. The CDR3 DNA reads TGTGCCAGCAGTGAGCAGACAAGCAATCAGCCCCAGCATTTT. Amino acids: CASSEQTSNQPQHF.

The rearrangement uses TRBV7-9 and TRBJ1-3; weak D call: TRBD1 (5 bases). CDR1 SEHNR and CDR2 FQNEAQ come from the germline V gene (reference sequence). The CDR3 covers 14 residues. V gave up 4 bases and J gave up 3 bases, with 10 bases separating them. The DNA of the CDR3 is TGTGCCAGCAGCTCGGGGGGATTTGGAAACACCATATATTTT. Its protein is CASSSGGFGNTIYF.

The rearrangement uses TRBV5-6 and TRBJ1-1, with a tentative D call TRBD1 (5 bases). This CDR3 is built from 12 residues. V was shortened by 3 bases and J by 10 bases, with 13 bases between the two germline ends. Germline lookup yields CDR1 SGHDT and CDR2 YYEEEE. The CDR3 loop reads CASSSRVGVAFF. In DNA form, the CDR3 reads TGTGCCAGCAGCTCCAGGGTCGGTGTAGCTTTCTTT.

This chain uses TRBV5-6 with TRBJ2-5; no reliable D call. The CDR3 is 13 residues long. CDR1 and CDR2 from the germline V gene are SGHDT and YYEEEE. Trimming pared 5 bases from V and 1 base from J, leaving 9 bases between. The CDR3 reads CASSHELQETQYF. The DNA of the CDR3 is TGTGCCAGCAGTCATGAGCTCCAAGAGACCCAGTACTTC. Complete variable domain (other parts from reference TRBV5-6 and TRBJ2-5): DAGVTQSPTHLIKTRGQQVTLRCSPKSGHDTVSWYQQALGQGPQFIFQYYEEEERQRGNFPDRFSGHQFPNYSSELNVNALLLGDSALYLCASSHELQETQYFGPGTRLLVL.

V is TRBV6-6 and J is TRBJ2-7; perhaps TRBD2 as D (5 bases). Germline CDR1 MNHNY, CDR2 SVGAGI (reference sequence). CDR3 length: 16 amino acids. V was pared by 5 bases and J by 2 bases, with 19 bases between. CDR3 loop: CASSPPFQRPTYEQYF. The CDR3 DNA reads TGTGCCAGCAGTCCCCCCTTCCAGCGGCCGACCTACGAGCAGTACTTC.

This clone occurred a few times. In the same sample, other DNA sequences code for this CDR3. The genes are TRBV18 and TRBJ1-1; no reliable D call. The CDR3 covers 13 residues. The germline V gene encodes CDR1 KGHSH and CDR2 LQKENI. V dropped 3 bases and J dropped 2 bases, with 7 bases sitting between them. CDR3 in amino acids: CASSPNGNTEAFF. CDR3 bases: TGTGCCAGCTCACCTAACGGTAACACTGAAGCTTTCTTT.

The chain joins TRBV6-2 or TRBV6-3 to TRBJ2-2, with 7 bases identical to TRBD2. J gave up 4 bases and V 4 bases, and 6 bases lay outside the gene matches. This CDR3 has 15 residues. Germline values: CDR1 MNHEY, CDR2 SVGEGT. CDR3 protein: CASSSPAGPTGELFF. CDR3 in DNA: TGTGCCAGCAGTTCCCCAGCGGGGCCCACCGGGGAGCTGTTTTTT.

CDR3 coding DNA: TGTGCCAGCAGCGGACTAGCGGGGGGGCCCGGCACAGATACGCAGTATTTT. Protein product: CASSGLAGGPGTDTQYF. The chain uses TRBV5-5 and TRBJ2-3, with TRBD2 identical over 15 bases. The CDR3 covers 17 residues. Germline trimming cut 4 bases from V and 1 base from J; bases unmatched to any gene: 4. In germline, CDR1 is SGHKS, CDR2 YYEKEE (reference sequence).

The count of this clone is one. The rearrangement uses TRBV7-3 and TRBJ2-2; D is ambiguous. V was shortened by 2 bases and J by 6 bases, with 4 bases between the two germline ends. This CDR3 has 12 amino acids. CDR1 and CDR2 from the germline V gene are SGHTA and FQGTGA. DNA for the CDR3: TGTGCCAGCAGCTTACTTTCCGGGGAGCTGTTTTTT. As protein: CASSLLSGELFF.

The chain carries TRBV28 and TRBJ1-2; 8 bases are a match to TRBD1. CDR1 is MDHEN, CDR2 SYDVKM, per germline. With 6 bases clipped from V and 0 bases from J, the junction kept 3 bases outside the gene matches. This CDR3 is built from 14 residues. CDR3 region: CASRQGAPNYGYTF. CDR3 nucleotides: TGTGCCAGCAGGCAGGGGGCGCCTAACTATGGCTACACCTTC.

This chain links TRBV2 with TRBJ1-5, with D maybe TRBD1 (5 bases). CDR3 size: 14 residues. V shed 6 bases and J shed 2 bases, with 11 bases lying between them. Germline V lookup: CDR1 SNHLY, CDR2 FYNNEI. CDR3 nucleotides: TGTGCCAGCAGCCAAGGCAGGGGCAATCAGCCCCAGCATTTT. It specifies CASSQGRGNQPQHF. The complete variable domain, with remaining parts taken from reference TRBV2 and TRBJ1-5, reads EPEVTQTPSHQVTQMGQEVILRCVPISNHLYFYWYRQILGQKVEFLVSFYNNEISEKSEIFDDQFSVERPDGSNFTLKIRSTKLEDSAMYFCASSQGRGNQPQHFGDGTRLSIL.

CDR3 sequence (DNA): TGTGCCAGTACCCCAGGGGCGGAACTCCCTAGAGCTTTCTTT. It yields the protein CASTPGAELPRAFF. The chain links TRBV19 to TRBJ1-1, with a weak D call TRBD1 (6 bases). V was clipped by 7 bases and J by 10 bases, with 22 bases between them. From germline, CDR1 is LNHDA and CDR2 SQIVND (reference sequence). The CDR3 has 14 residues.

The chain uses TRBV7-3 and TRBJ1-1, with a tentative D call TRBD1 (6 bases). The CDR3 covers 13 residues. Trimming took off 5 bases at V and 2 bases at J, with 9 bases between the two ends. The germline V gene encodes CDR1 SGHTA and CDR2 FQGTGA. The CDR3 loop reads CASSQQGNTEAFF. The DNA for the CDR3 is TGTGCCAGCAGCCAACAGGGCAACACTGAAGCTTTCTTT.

CDR3: CASSYGAGRAYGYTF. CDR3 in DNA: TGTGCCAGCAGTTACGGGGCGGGGAGGGCCTATGGCTACACCTTC. The genes are TRBV6-5 and TRBJ1-2, with D possibly being TRBD1 (5 bases). V was pared by 2 bases and J by 4 bases, with 14 bases between. CDR3 length: 15 amino acids. CDR1 MNHEY and CDR2 SVGAGI come from the germline V gene.

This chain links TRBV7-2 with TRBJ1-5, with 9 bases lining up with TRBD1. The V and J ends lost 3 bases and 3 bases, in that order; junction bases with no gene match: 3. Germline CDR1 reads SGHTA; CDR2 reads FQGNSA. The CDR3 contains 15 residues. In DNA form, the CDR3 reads TGTGCCAGCAGCTTGGGACAGGGAGTCAATCAGCCCCAGCATTTT. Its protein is CASSLGQGVNQPQHF.

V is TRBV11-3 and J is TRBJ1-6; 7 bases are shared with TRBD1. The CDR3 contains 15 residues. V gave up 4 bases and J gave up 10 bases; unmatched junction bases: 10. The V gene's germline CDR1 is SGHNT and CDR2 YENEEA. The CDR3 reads CASSSQQGIGSPLHF. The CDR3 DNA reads TGTGCCAGCAGCTCACAACAGGGGATCGGCTCACCCCTCCACTTT.

This CDR3 is CASSYLRDRPYEQYF. CDR3 DNA: TGTGCCAGCAGTTACTTAAGGGACAGACCCTACGAGCAGTACTTC. The chain joins TRBV6-5 to TRBJ2-7; 7 positions agree with TRBD1. Germline loops: CDR1 MNHEY, CDR2 SVGAGI. The CDR3 loop spans 15 amino acids. J was trimmed by 2 bases and V by 1 base; bases with no gene match: 5.

In DNA form, the CDR3 reads TGTGCCAGTCAGGCGGGGGCCCCTTGGTCCGATACGCAGTATTTT. Its translation: CASQAGAPWSDTQYF. The chain employs TRBV19 and TRBJ2-3; the D gene is possibly TRBD2 (7 bases). The CDR3 is 15 residues long. Trimming stripped 8 bases from V and 6 bases from J, with 21 bases between. Germline-derived CDR1 and CDR2 are LNHDA and SQIVND (reference sequence).

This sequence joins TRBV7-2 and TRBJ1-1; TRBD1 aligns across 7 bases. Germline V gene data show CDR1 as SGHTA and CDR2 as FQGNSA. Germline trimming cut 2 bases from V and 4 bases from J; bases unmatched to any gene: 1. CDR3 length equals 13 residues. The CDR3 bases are TGTGCCAGCAGCTTAACAGGGGCCACTGAAGCTTTCTTT. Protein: CASSLTGATEAFF.

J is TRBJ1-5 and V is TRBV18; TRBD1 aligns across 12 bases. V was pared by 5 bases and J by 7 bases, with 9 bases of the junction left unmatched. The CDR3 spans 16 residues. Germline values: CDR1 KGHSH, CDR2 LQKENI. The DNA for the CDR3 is TGTGCCAGCTCAGCCACCGGGACAGGGGGCCTCCAGCCCCAGCATTTT. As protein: CASSATGTGGLQPQHF.

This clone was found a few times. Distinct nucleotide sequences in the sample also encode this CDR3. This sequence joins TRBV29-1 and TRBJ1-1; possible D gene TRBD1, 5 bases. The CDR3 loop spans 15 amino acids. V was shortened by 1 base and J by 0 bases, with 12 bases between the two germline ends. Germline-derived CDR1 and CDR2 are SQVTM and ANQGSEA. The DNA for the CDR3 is TGCAGCGTTGAAGTCCGGGGGGGACTGAACACTGAAGCTTTCTTT. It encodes CSVEVRGGLNTEAFF. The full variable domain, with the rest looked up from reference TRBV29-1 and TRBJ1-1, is SAVISQKPSRDICQRGTSLTIQCQVDSQVTMMFWYRQQPGQSLTLIATANQGSEATYESGFVIDKFPISRPNLTFSTLTVSNMSPEDSSIYLCSVEVRGGLNTEAFFGQGTRLTVV.

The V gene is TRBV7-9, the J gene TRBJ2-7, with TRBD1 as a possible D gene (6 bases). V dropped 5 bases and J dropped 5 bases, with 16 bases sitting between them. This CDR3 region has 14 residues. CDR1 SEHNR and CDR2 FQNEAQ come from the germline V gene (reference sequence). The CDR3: CASSPRGTIDEQYF. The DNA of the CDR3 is TGTGCCAGCAGCCCCCGAGGGACAATCGACGAGCAGTACTTC.

The CDR3 coding sequence is TGTGCCAGCAGCGCCGGGACTAGCACCTCAGATACGCAGTATTTT. Translated, it gives CASSAGTSTSDTQYF. The gene calls are TRBV5-4 and TRBJ2-3; 9 bases fit TRBD2. V was clipped by 4 bases and J by 4 bases; unmatched bases: 7. The CDR3 has 15 amino acids. Germline V gene sequence: CDR1 SGHNT, CDR2 YYREEE (reference sequence).